Below, 14 T cell receptor beta chains from the same sample are listed, as sequenced in a study of OX40 agonist ivuxolimab in advanced cancers. The data were produced by immunoSEQ multiplex PCR, yet TCRdb's version contains in-frame clones alone and is incomplete. The data show roughly 92,000 clones, approximately 84% seen once. The source material was CD4+ or CD8+ T cells sorted from blood, sampled in a trial of the OX40 agonist ivuxolimab. The receptors shown here come from an adult with an advanced solid tumor such as melanoma, head and neck, liver or kidney cancer.

The chain combines TRBV7-9 with TRBJ2-1; 13 positions match TRBD2. V was pared by 6 bases and J by 7 bases, with 15 bases of the junction left unmatched. Looked up from germline, CDR1 is SEHNR and CDR2 is FQNEAQ (reference sequence). There are 18 residues in the CDR3. CDR3: CASRRGPGLAGVENEQFF. CDR3 bases: TGTGCCAGCAGGAGGGGACCCGGACTAGCGGGAGTTGAAAATGAGCAGTTCTTC.

The chain couples TRBV4-2 to TRBJ2-3, with D unresolved. CDR1 is LGHNA, CDR2 YNFKEQ, per germline. The CDR3 length is 17 residues. With 1 base removed from V and 3 bases from J, the gap between germline ends came to 17 bases. CDR3 region: CASSQVWPVGPTDTQYF. Written as DNA, the CDR3 is TGTGCCAGCAGCCAAGTATGGCCCGTCGGACCGACAGATACGCAGTATTTT.

The CDR3 DNA reads TGTGCCAGCAGCCGGGCTTGGGGCTACACCTTC. Its translation is CASSRAWGYTF. The chain has TRBV5-6 and TRBJ1-2; D uncertain. Germline V gene sequence: CDR1 SGHDT, CDR2 YYEEEE. Trimming removed 4 bases at V and 8 bases at J, with 9 bases between. The CDR3 is 11 residues long.

This chain uses TRBV7-9 with TRBJ1-3; 8 nucleotides match TRBD1. CDR3 length equals 14 residues. After removal of 5 bases from V and 10 bases from J, the junction contained 10 bases not matched to a gene. CDR1 and CDR2 from the germline V gene are SEHNR and FQNEAQ (reference sequence). The CDR3 nucleotides are TGTGCCAGCAGCCAGCGGACAGGGCGCGAAACCATATATTTT. Protein product: CASSQRTGRETIYF.

This chain links TRBV10-3 with TRBJ2-2; D perhaps matches TRBD2 (6 bases). Germline V CDR1 and CDR2: ENHRY, SYGVKD. V was clipped by 2 bases and J by 3 bases, with 7 bases between them. The CDR3 has 14 amino acids. The CDR3, as DNA: TGTGCCATCAGTGAGGAGCGGGACACCGGGGAGCTGTTTTTT. It specifies CAISEERDTGELFF.

J is TRBJ2-6 and V is TRBV15, with 15 bases lining up with TRBD2. CDR3 size: 21 residues. The V segment lost 0 bases and the J segment 0 bases; nucleotides outside the gene matches: 6. In germline, CDR1 is LNHNV, CDR2 YYDKDF (reference sequence). The DNA of the CDR3 is TGTGCCACCAGCAGAGATCACGGACTAGCGGGAGGGCCCTCTGGGGCCAACGTCCTGACTTTC. It specifies CATSRDHGLAGGPSGANVLTF.

CDR3 loop: CASRLRLGAGAYNEQFF. The CDR3 bases are TGTGCCAGCAGACTCAGACTGGGGGCGGGAGCCTACAATGAGCAGTTCTTC. The chain joins TRBV7-2 to TRBJ2-1, with D maybe TRBD2 (7 bases). Germline V lookup: CDR1 SGHTA, CDR2 FQGNSA. This CDR3 is 17 amino acids long. V was shortened by 6 bases and J by 2 bases, with 20 bases between the two germline ends.

This sequence joins TRBV7-2 and TRBJ1-1; D is ambiguous. V lost 1 base and J lost 3, with 6 bases in between. The germline V gene has CDR1 SGHTA and CDR2 FQGNSA. The CDR3 is 13 amino acids. The CDR3 bases are TGTGCCAGCAGCTTAGGGGATTACACTGAAGCTTTCTTT. Translated: CASSLGDYTEAFF.

The genes are TRBV9 and TRBJ2-1, with TRBD1 identical over 9 bases. With V trimmed by 4 bases and J by 8 bases, 13 bases remained unmatched. The germline gives CDR1 SGDLS, CDR2 YYNGEE. The CDR3 consists of 16 residues. CDR3 nucleotides: TGTGCCAGCAGCTCCCGACAGGGGGACGCTGGGGATGAGCAGTTCTTC. Translated: CASSSRQGDAGDEQFF.

The chain uses TRBV6-5 and TRBJ1-2, with TRBD1 matching 7 bases. CDR1 and CDR2 (germline): MNHEY, SVGAGI. The V gene end was trimmed by 10 bases and the J gene end by 5 bases; junction bases not matched to a gene: 13. The CDR3 is 14 residues long. The CDR3 reads CATRTGNRGYGYTF. CDR3 nucleotide sequence: TGTGCCACCCGGACAGGCAATCGGGGGTATGGCTACACCTTC.

The chain links TRBV28 to TRBJ2-7; 8 bases match TRBD2. The CDR3 extends over 15 amino acids. Trimming removed 1 base from V and 7 bases from J; junction bases left unmatched: 9. Germline CDR1 is MDHEN and CDR2 is SYDVKM. The CDR3 DNA is TGTGCCAGCAGTTTATTCTGGGCGGGAGGTCGTGAGCAGTACTTC. It translates to CASSLFWAGGREQYF.

The CDR3 DNA sequence: TGTGCCAGCAGTTCGACTTACAATGAGCAGTTCTTC. Protein sequence: CASSSTYNEQFF. The rearrangement links TRBV2 to TRBJ2-1; D is undetermined. Germline loops: CDR1 SNHLY, CDR2 FYNNEI. The V end lost 5 bases, the J end lost 4 bases, and 6 bases lay between the germline ends. The CDR3 consists of 12 residues.

V and J are TRBV14 and TRBJ1-1; no definite D call. The germline V gene encodes CDR1 SGHDN and CDR2 FVKESK. The CDR3 has 14 amino acids. Trimming pared 4 bases from V and 2 bases from J, leaving 11 bases between. The CDR3 DNA reads TGTGCCAGCAGCCGGGCCAGCTTTAACACTGAAGCTTTCTTT. Residues: CASSRASFNTEAFF.

This chain joins TRBV7-6 and TRBJ2-5; 13 nucleotides match TRBD2. Germline CDR1 reads SGHVS; CDR2 reads FNYEAQ. The CDR3 contains 19 residues. Germline trimming cut 1 base from V and 2 bases from J; bases unmatched to any gene: 10. CDR3 region: CASSLVTGLAGVGQETQYF. CDR3 nucleotides: TGTGCCAGCAGCTTAGTTACCGGACTAGCGGGAGTGGGGCAAGAGACCCAGTACTTC.